The clone carrying this T cell receptor (beta chain) was recorded a few times. Its target is unknown. Expressed TCRB transcripts were sequenced, since all the RNA that had been isolated was reverse transcribed. Reads from naive, central memory and regulatory T cell samples averaged around 4 million. Libraries were prepared by immunoSEQ multiplex PCR; TCRdb keeps only in-frame clonotypes and omits some of them. The top ten hold around 0.095% of the sample, which has hundreds of thousands of clones, about 14% seen once. This sample was included in a study of beta chain features in type 1 diabetes. The ends lost 2 bases at V and 6 bases at J; junction bases unmatched: 9. This CDR3 is 18 amino acids long. In germline, CDR1 is MNHNS, CDR2 SASEGT. Findings and limits, study-wide: Since sequencing was performed on cDNA, cells with high TCR expression could be over-represented.

The rearrangement joins TRBV6-1 to TRBJ2-1; TRBD2 agrees at 14 bases. What was sequenced was naive CD4+ T cells from blood. This clonotype was sampled from a man aged 18 to 30 in good health. CDR3 sequence: CASSELGLAGGKLNEQFF. DNA of the CDR3: TGTGCCAGCAGTGAATTAGGACTAGCGGGAGGCAAACTCAATGAGCAGTTCTTC.